This record covers a single TCR beta chain. In the study's own analysis: Reference gene primers were amplified, and this amplification served to estimate nucleated cell counts. Repertoires were generated with immunoSEQ multiplex PCR, while TCRdb's copy carries only in-frame clones and drops some. Clone size and V and J calls were adopted from that table, with D and trimming inferred from the DNA. The table lists 150,000 or so clones, about 89% of them singletons. These data originate in a study of blood T cell repertoires in COVID-19. J lost 3 bases, V lost 6 bases, and 4 bases had no gene match. Germline V gene data show CDR1 as SGHTA and CDR2 as FQGNSA. The CDR3 sequence is 16 residues long.

Sequencing was carried out using peripheral blood. The TCR comes from a man aged 55 to 70 with active or convalescent COVID-19. The chain is built from TRBV7-2 and TRBJ2-1; 14 nucleotides match TRBD2. CDR3 in amino acids: CASRSGTSGSYNEQFF. CDR3 coding DNA: TGTGCCAGCAGGAGTGGGACTAGCGGGAGCTACAATGAGCAGTTCTTC.